This T cell receptor beta chain originates from a study of shared clonotypes between healthy human individuals. The study, taken as a whole, reports: Larger richness was generally estimated for naive than memory subsets.

The naive CD8 population came from CD45RO-negative cells selected for CCR7, without terminally differentiated effector memory CD45RA+ cells. Donors, healthy HIV-negative adults, lacked recent acute infections or vaccinations. The DNA input per sorted-subset replicate PCR was roughly 210 ng, corresponding to tens of thousands of T cell genomes. The data were produced by immunoSEQ multiplex PCR, yet TCRdb's version contains in-frame clones alone and is incomplete. The repertoire holds under 1 million clones, with approximately 92% as singletons. About this clone: Its antigen is unidentified.

The CDR3 is 18 amino acids. Trimming took off 5 bases at V and 2 bases at J, with 25 bases between the two ends. Germline values: CDR1 MNHEY, CDR2 SMNVEV (reference sequence). The chain is built from TRBV27 and TRBJ2-7, with D tentatively TRBD1 (6 bases). The specimen was naive CD8+ T cells sorted from blood. The TCR sequence derives from a man aged 25-45 years in good health. CDR3 in amino acids: CASSPFTPLTGQTYEQYF. The CDR3 DNA reads as TGTGCCAGCAGTCCCTTCACCCCTTTGACGGGACAAACCTACGAGCAGTACTTC.